This TCR beta chain was profiled in a study of blood T cells in healthy people across ages. Primers used in a second PCR of about 7 to 11 cycles were a sample-barcoded 5' primer and a J-beta primer mix. In TCRdb, the 5' RACE reads were re-called with MiXCR into one record per CDR3 protein. The sample has under 800,000 distinct CDR3 sequences; under 25% are singletons. The study recruited healthy Caucasian donors from Russia who were aged about 6 to 95. Whole-study results and caveats: As age increased, TCR beta diversity per million T cells fell in a roughly linear fashion.

The CDR3 runs 14 residues. Germline CDR1 and CDR2: SGDLS and YYNGEE. Comment on this clonotype: Its antigen is as yet unknown.

The clonotype was recovered from a man between 65 and 85 years old in good health. The sample consisted of blood. The chain joins TRBV9 to TRBJ2-5, with D maybe TRBD2 (5 bases). The DNA end is more similar to TRBJ2-1, so the J call may be wrong. The chain's CDR3 is CASSLSPVDYEQFF. The CDR3 coding sequence is TGTGCCAGCAGCCTTAGCCCCGTGGACTATGAGCAGTTCTTC.